The sequence of this T cell receptor (beta chain) was determined in a study of blood T cell repertoires in COVID-19. Here immunoSEQ multiplex PCR was the method, and the copy in TCRdb shows in-frame clones only, minus some. Of approximately 180,000 clones listed, approximately 80% are singletons. The count of this clone is one. Participants, 18 to 89 years old, spanned fewer than 30 US areas. The clonotype was recovered from a man over 45 who had recovered from COVID-19. Sequencing was performed on PBMCs or T cells enriched from blood (not recorded which).

In DNA, the CDR3 is TGTGCCAGCAGCCCCGGACTAGCGGTGAACCAAGAGACCCAGTACTTC. Its translation: CASSPGLAVNQETQYF. V is TRBV11-2 and J is TRBJ2-5, with 10 bases identical to TRBD2. This CDR3 is 16 amino acids long. The junction had 6 bases not matched to a gene; V was cut back by 5 bases and J by 0 bases. CDR1 and CDR2 from the germline V gene are SGHAT and FQNNGV.